The rows below give T cell receptor beta chains drawn from one sample of a study of beta chain features in type 1 diabetes. The repertoire was sequenced with immunoSEQ multiplex PCR; TCRdb's copy has only in-frame clones and lacks some. This sample has approximately 43,000 clones, with around 63% found just once. Sequencing was carried out using Tregs from blood. These TCRs come from a man aged 25 to 40 with type 1 diabetes. Some clones in this sample may be carry-over from other donors' samples. Both conserved end residues are part of each CDR3. Fields, in order: V gene, D gene, J gene, clone size, CDR3 DNA, CDR3 protein. The D gene is left open where the match is weak. The size of a clone is reported for some rows only, either as once, few or many, or as a class for expanded clones.

>TRBV30|NA|TRBJ2-7|NA
TGTGCCTGGAGTCCTCTCCACGGGATTGTTCAGTACTTC
CAWSPLHGIVQYF
>TRBV4-2|TRBD2|TRBJ2-3|NA
TGTGCCAGCAGCCAAGCGGAAACGGGGGGGCAGGTAGATACGCAGTATTTT
CASSQAETGGQVDTQYF
>TRBV5-1|NA|TRBJ2-7|NA
TGCGCCAGCAGCTCTCAGGGGTACGAGCAGTACTTC
CASSSQGYEQYF
>TRBV11-2|NA|TRBJ2-5|NA
TGTGCCAGCAGCTTAAGGGACGGCGGGGAGCAGTACTTC
CASSLRDGGEQYF
>TRBV11-2|NA|TRBJ1-5|once
TGTGCCAGCAGAAGAACCCGGGACATTTATAGCAATCAGCCCCAGCATTTT
CASRRTRDIYSNQPQHF
>TRBV7-9|NA|TRBJ2-5|NA
TGTGCCAGCAGCGCAGGGACCTCGGCGGGGAGACCCCAGTACTTC
CASSAGTSAGRPQYF
>TRBV6-5|TRBD2|TRBJ2-3|NA
TGTGCCAGCAGTTATGGGGGGGTTAGCACAGATACGCAGTATTTT
CASSYGGVSTDTQYF
>TRBV28|TRBD2|TRBJ2-3|NA
TGTGCCAGCAGTTCACTAGCGGGGTTCACAGATACGCAGTATTTT
CASSSLAGFTDTQYF
>TRBV5-1|NA|TRBJ2-3|NA
TGCGCCAGCAGCTTTCTCGGTAGCAGCACAGATACGCAGTATTTT
CASSFLGSSTDTQYF
>TRBV7-2|NA|TRBJ2-1|few
TGTGCCAGCAGCTTAATGACGGGGCAGTTCTTC
CASSLMTGQFF
>TRBV7-5|NA|TRBJ1-5|NA
TGTGCCAGAAGCTTAGCGCCGGGGGAAGGGCAGCCCCAGCATTTT
CARSLAPGEGQPQHF
>TRBV18|TRBD1|TRBJ2-7|NA
TGTGCCAGCTCACCTTCAAGACAGGGGGCAAAGTACGAGCAGTACTTC
CASSPSRQGAKYEQYF
>TRBV19|TRBD1|TRBJ1-1|NA
TGTGCCAGCGGGACAGGCTTGAACACTGAAGCTTTCTTT
CASGTGLNTEAFF
>TRBV6-5|NA|TRBJ2-7|NA
TGTGCCAGCATCGCAGTCGGGGTGGGGGAGCAGTACTTC
CASIAVGVGEQYF
>TRBV7-8|TRBD1|TRBJ1-2|NA
TGTGCCAGCAGCGGGCGGGACAGGGCGATCGGTGGCTACACCTTC
CASSGRDRAIGGYTF
>TRBV6-1|NA|TRBJ2-7|NA
TGTGCCAGCAGGTCGGACAACGACTCCTACGAGCAGTACTTC
CASRSDNDSYEQYF
>TRBV5-1|NA|TRBJ2-2|NA
TGCGCCAGCAGCTTGGGACTAGAGGCCGGGGAGCTGTTTTTT
CASSLGLEAGELFF
>TRBV27|TRBD1|TRBJ1-2|NA
TGTGCCAGCAGTCCAAGGGACAGGGCTAACTATGGCTACACCTTC
CASSPRDRANYGYTF
>TRBV4-2|NA|TRBJ2-5|NA
TGTGCCAGCAGCCACGACGGTGGGACTGAGAAAGAGACCCAGTACTTC
CASSHDGGTEKETQYF
>TRBV5-1|TRBD1|TRBJ2-1|NA
TGCGCCAGCAGCCGGGACAGATTTTCCTACAATGAGCAGTTCTTC
CASSRDRFSYNEQFF
>TRBV28|NA|TRBJ1-3|NA
TGTGCCAGCAGGGCCGGGAACGGAAACACCATATATTTT
CASRAGNGNTIYF
>TRBV25-1|NA|TRBJ1-1|NA
TGTGCCAGCAGTGGGCCAATACCGGAAGCTTTCTTT
CASSGPIPEAFF
>TRBV19|NA|TRBJ2-3|NA
TGTGCCAGTAGTATAGGGCAGGGGACGGATACGCAGTATTTT
CASSIGQGTDTQYF
>TRBV19|NA|TRBJ2-5|few
TGTGCCAGTAGCCCCGAGATTGAAAGCTACTTC
CASSPEIESYF
>TRBV7-2|TRBD2|TRBJ2-3|few
TGTGCCAGCAGCTCAGGACTAGCGGGACGCACAGATACGCAGTATTTT
CASSSGLAGRTDTQYF
>TRBV30|TRBD2|TRBJ2-7|NA
TGTGCCTGGGGACTAGCGGGAGGACGGTCTCGCTACGAGCAGTACTTC
CAWGLAGGRSRYEQYF
>TRBV18|NA|TRBJ1-2|NA
TGTGCCAGCTCACCTTTCCCCGAGGGTGGCTACACCTTC
CASSPFPEGGYTF
>TRBV29-1|NA|TRBJ1-1|NA
TGCAGTGGGGAGAAGCAGCAGTTGGGAGCTTTCTTT
CSGEKQQLGAFF
>TRBV5-1|TRBD1|TRBJ1-2|NA
TGCGCCAGCAGATCCGGGACAGGGGTTTATGGCTACACCTTC
CASRSGTGVYGYTF
>TRBV7-9|NA|TRBJ1-6|NA
TGTGCCAGCGGCTTGGGGCCGACTTATAATTCACCCCTCCACTTT
CASGLGPTYNSPLHF
>TRBV10-1|NA|TRBJ1-1|NA
TGCGCCAGCAGTGAGTCGCGCGGGTTCAAAGCTTTCTTT
CASSESRGFKAFF
>TRBV18|NA|TRBJ1-1|NA
TGTGCCAGCTCCCTCGGACAGCCCGGGGTGAGCACTGAAGCTTTCTTT
CASSLGQPGVSTEAFF
>TRBV5-1|NA|TRBJ1-3|NA
TGCGCCAGTACAGAAAACTCTGGAAACACCATATATTTT
CASTENSGNTIYF
>TRBV7-8|TRBD1|TRBJ2-5|once
TGTGCCAGCAGCTTAGCGGGGACAGAAGAGACCCAGTACTTC
CASSLAGTEETQYF
>TRBV7-6|TRBD2|TRBJ2-7|NA
TGTGCCAGCAGCCCCCGCGCCGGGGGGAGAGTCTACGAGCAGTACTTC
CASSPRAGGRVYEQYF
>TRBV19|NA|TRBJ2-3|NA
TGTGCCAGTAGTATGGGGAGGTACCCCGGAGATACGCAGTATTTT
CASSMGRYPGDTQYF
>TRBV27|NA|TRBJ1-1|few
TGTGCCAGCAGTTCCATGGGGAGAGCTTTCTTT
CASSSMGRAFF
>TRBV7-9|NA|TRBJ2-1|NA
TGTGCCAGCAGCTTAGGGGAGAATGAGCAGTTCTTC
CASSLGENEQFF
>TRBV7-7|NA|TRBJ2-7|NA
TGTGCTAGCAGTCCGAGAACCTACGAGCAGTACTTC
CASSPRTYEQYF
>TRBV5-1|TRBD2|TRBJ2-5|few
TGCGCCAGCAGCTTGTACCGGCGGGGGGCGGGAGAGACCCAGTACTTC
CASSLYRRGAGETQYF
>TRBV5-1|TRBD1|TRBJ2-3|few
TGCGCCAGCAGCCACACAGGGGTAGATACGCAGTATTTT
CASSHTGVDTQYF
>TRBV4-2|NA|TRBJ2-5|NA
TGTGCCAGCAGCCAAGGCGACGGGGGTGGAGGGGAGACCCAGTACTTC
CASSQGDGGGGETQYF
>TRBV2|NA|TRBJ1-5|NA
TGTGCCAGCAGTGGGGGGGGCCGTCTCAATCAGCCCCAGCATTTT
CASSGGGRLNQPQHF
>TRBV28|NA|TRBJ2-1|NA
TGTGCCAGCAGTTTATATGGAGGTGAGCAGTTCTTC
CASSLYGGEQFF
>TRBV4-2|NA|TRBJ2-6|once
TGTGCCAGCAGCCAAGCAGGCTCTGGGGCCAACGTCCTGACTTTT
CASSQAGSGANVLTF
>TRBV5-1|NA|TRBJ1-5|NA
TGCGCCAGCAGCTCCACAGGGAATAGCAATCAGCCCCAGCATTTT
CASSSTGNSNQPQHF
>TRBV18|NA|TRBJ1-3|NA
TGTGCCAGCTCACTCCGTGGACTCCCTGGAAACACCATATATTTT
CASSLRGLPGNTIYF
>TRBV7-9|NA|TRBJ1-3|NA
TGTGCCAGCAGCCGAAGAGGGAGTCCAGGAAACACCATATATTTT
CASSRRGSPGNTIYF
>TRBV5-4|NA|TRBJ2-1|NA
TGTGCCAGCGGCTTGGGGGGCGGGGGCTACAATGAGCAGTTCTTC
CASGLGGGGYNEQFF
>TRBV4-3|TRBD2|TRBJ2-3|NA
TGCGCCAGCAGCCGGAAGCTTCCAAGCGGGGGGGGGAGCACAGATACGCAGTATTTT
CASSRKLPSGGGSTDTQYF
>TRBV6-5|NA|TRBJ1-5|NA
TGTGCCTCCCGGGGGTCGGGAGGCAATCAGCCCCAGCATTTT
CASRGSGGNQPQHF